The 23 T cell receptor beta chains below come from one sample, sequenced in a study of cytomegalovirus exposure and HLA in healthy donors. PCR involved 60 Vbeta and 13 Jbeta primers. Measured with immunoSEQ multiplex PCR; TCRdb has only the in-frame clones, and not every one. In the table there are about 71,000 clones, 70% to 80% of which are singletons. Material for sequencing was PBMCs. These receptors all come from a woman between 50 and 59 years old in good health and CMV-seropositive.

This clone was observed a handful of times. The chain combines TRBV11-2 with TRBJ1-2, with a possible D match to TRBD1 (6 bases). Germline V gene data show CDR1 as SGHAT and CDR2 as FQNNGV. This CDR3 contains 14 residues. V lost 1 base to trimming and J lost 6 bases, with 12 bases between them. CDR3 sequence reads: CASSLGSDRDGYTF. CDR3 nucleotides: TGTGCCAGCAGCTTAGGATCGGACAGAGATGGCTACACCTTC. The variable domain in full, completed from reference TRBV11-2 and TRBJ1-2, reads EAGVAQSPRYKIIEKRQSVAFWCNPISGHATLYWYQQILGQGPKLLIQFQNNGVVDDSQLPKDRFSAERLKGVDSTLKIQPAKLEDSAVYLCASSLGSDRDGYTFGSGTRLTVV.

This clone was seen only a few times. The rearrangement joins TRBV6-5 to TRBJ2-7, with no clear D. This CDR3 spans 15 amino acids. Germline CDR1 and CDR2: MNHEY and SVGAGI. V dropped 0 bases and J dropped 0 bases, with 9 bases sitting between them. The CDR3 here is CASSYSALLSYEQYF. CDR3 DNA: TGTGCCAGCAGTTACTCGGCTCTTCTCTCCTACGAGCAGTACTTC.

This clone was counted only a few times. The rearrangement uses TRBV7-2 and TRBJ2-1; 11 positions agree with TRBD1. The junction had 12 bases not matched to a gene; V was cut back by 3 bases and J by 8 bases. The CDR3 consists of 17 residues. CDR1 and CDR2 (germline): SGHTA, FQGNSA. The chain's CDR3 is CASSFGQGAGRKYEQFF. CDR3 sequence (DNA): TGTGCCAGCAGCTTTGGACAGGGGGCGGGAAGAAAGTATGAGCAGTTCTTC.

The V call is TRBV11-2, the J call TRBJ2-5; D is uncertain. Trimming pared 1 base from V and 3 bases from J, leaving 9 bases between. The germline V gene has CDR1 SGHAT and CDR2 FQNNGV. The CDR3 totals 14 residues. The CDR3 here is CASSLVGGKETQYF. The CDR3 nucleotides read TGTGCCAGCAGCTTAGTTGGCGGAAAAGAGACCCAGTACTTC.

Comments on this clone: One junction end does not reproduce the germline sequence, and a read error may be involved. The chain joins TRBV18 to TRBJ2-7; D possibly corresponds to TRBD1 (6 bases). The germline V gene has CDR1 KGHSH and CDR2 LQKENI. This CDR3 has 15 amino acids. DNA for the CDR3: TGTGCCAGCTCACCGTCCGGGACACTTTCCTCCGAGCAGTACTTC. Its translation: CASSPSGTLSSEQYF.

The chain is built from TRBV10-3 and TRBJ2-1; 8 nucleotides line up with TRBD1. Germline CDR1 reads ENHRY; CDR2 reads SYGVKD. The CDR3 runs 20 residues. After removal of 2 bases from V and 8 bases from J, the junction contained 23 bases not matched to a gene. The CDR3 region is CAISERPLDRAGTGMDEQFF. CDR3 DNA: TGTGCCATCAGTGAGCGTCCGTTGGACAGGGCTGGGACCGGGATGGATGAGCAGTTCTTC.

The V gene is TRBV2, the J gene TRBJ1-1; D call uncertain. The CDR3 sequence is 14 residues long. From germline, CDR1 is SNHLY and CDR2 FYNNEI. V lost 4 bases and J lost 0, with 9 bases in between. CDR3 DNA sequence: TGTGCCAGCAGTGCCCGGGGTTTGAACACTGAAGCTTTCTTT. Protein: CASSARGLNTEAFF.

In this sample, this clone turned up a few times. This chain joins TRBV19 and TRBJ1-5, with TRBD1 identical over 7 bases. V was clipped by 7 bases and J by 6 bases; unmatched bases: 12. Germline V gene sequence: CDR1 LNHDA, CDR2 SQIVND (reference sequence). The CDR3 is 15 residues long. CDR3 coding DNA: TGTGCCAGTACTCAGGGTACGACAGGGAGTCAGCCCCAGCATTTT. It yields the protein CASTQGTTGSQPQHF.

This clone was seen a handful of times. The CDR3 sequence is CASSLSLVAGFYGYTF. The CDR3 bases are TGTGCCAGCAGCTTATCCTTGGTCGCGGGGTTCTATGGCTACACCTTC. The V gene is TRBV7-2, the J gene TRBJ1-2; no clear D gene. Germline values: CDR1 SGHTA, CDR2 FQGNSA. The length of the CDR3 is 16 residues. V shed 2 bases and J shed 4 bases, with 17 bases lying between them. Full variable domain (missing parts from reference TRBV7-2 and TRBJ1-2): GAGVSQSPSNKVTEKGKDVELRCDPISGHTALYWYRQSLGQGLEFLIYFQGNSAPDKSGLPSDRFSAERTGGSVSTLTIQRTQQEDSAVYLCASSLSLVAGFYGYTFGSGTRLTVV.

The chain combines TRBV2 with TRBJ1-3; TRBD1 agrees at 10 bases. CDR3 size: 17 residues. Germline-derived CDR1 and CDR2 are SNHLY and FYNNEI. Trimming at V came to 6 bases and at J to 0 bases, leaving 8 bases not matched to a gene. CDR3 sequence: CASRSGQGSLSGNTIYF. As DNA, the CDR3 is TGTGCCAGCAGGTCGGGACAGGGGAGCCTCTCTGGAAACACCATATATTTT.

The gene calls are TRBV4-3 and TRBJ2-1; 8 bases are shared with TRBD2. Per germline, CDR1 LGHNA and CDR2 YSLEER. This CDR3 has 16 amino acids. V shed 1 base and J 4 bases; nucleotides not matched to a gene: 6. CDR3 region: CASSQGGGGRYNEQFF. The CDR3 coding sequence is TGCGCCAGCAGCCAAGGTGGCGGGGGGAGATACAATGAGCAGTTCTTC.

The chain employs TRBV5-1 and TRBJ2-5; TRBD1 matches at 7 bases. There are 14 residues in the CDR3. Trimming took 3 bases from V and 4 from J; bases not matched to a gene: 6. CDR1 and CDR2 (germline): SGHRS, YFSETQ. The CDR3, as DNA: TGCGCCAGCAGCTACTCGCGGACAGGAGAGACCCAGTACTTC. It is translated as CASSYSRTGETQYF.

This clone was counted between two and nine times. CDR3 sequence (DNA): TGCAGCGTCTACTGGTCCCGCTCTGGGGCCAACGTCCTGACTTTC. This sequence encodes CSVYWSRSGANVLTF. The chain uses TRBV29-1 and TRBJ2-6; D is unclear. The CDR3 loop spans 15 amino acids. Deletions cut 6 bases from V and 0 bases from J, with 12 bases between. CDR1 is SQVTM, CDR2 ANQGSEA, per germline.

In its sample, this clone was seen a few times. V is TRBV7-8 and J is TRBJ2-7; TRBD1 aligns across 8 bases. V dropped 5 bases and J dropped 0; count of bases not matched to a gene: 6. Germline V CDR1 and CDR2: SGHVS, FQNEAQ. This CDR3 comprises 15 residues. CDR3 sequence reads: CASSRLGTGSYEQYF. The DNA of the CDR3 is TGTGCCAGCAGCCGACTGGGGACAGGCTCCTACGAGCAGTACTTC.

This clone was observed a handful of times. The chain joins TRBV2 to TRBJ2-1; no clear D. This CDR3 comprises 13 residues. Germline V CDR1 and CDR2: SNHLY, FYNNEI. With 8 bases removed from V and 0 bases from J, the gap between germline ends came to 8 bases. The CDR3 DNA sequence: TGTGCCAGCTGTACAAACTCCTACAATGAGCAGTTCTTC. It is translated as CASCTNSYNEQFF.

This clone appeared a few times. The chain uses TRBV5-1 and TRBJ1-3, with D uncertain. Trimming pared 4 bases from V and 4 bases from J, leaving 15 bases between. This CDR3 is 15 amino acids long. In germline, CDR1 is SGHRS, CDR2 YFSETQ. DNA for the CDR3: TGCGCCAGCAGCCTGGTGGGAGAGGCGGGAAACACCATATATTTT. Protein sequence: CASSLVGEAGNTIYF. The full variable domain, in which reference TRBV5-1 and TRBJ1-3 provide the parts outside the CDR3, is KAGVTQTPRYLIKTRGQQVTLSCSPISGHRSVSWYQQTPGQGLQFLFEYFSETQRNKGNFPGRFSGRQFSNSRSEMNVSTLELGDSALYLCASSLVGEAGNTIYFGEGSWLTVV.

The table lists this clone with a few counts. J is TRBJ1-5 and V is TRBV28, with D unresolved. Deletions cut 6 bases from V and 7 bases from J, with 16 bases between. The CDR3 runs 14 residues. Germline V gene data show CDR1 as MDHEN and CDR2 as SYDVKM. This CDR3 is CASRPEKELQPQHF. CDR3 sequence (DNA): TGTGCCAGCAGACCTGAAAAGGAGTTACAGCCCCAGCATTTT. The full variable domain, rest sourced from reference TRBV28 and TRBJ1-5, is DVKVTQSSRYLVKRTGEKVFLECVQDMDHENMFWYRQDPGLGLRLIYFSYDVKMKEKGDIPEGYSVSREKKERFSLILESASTNQTSMYLCASRPEKELQPQHFGDGTRLSIL.

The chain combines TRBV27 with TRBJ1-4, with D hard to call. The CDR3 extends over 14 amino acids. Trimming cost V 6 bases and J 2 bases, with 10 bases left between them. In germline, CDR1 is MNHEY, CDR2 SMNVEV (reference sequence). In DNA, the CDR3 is TGTGCCAGCAGCCCCCAGTCTACTAATGAAAAACTGTTTTTT. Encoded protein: CASSPQSTNEKLFF.

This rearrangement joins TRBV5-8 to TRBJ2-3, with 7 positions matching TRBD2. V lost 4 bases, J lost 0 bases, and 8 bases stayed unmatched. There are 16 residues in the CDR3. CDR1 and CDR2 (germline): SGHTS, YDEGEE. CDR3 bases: TGTGCCAGCAGCATCGCTGGGCGGGAGAGCACAGATACGCAGTATTTT. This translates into CASSIAGRESTDTQYF. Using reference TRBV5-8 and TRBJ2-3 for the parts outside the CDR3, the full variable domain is EAGVTQSPTHLIKTRGQQATLRCSPISGHTSVYWYQQALGLGLQFLLWYDEGEERNRGNFPPRFSGRQFPNYSSELNVNALELEDSALYLCASSIAGRESTDTQYFGPGTRLTVL.

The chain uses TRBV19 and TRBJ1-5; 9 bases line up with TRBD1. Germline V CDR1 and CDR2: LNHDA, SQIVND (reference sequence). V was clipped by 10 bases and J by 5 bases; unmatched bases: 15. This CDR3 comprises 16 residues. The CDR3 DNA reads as TGTGCCACCACGAAACCGGGACAGGGAAGCTATCAGCCCCAGCATTTT. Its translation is CATTKPGQGSYQPQHF.

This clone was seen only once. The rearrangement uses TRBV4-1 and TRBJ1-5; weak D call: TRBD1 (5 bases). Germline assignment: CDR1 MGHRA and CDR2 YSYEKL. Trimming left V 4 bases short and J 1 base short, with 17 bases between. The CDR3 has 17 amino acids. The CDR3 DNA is TGCGCCAGCAGCCCAGGCCCCAGGGAGGCGAGCAATCAGCCCCAGCATTTT. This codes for CASSPGPREASNQPQHF.

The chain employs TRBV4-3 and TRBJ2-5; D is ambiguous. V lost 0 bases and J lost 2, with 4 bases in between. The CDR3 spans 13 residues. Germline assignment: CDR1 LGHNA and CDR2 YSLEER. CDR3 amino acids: CASSQDLQETQYF. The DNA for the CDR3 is TGCGCCAGCAGCCAAGACCTTCAAGAGACCCAGTACTTC.

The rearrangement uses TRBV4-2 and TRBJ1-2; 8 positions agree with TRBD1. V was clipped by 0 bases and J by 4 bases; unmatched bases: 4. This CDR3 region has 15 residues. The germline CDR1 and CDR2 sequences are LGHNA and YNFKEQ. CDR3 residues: CASSQERTGGYGYTF. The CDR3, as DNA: TGTGCCAGCAGCCAAGAACGTACAGGGGGCTATGGCTACACCTTC.